This T cell receptor beta chain stems from a study of T cell responses to AZD1222 COVID-19 vaccine. Across the study: The analysis combined second doses at about 4 or about 12 weeks.

Study results and limitations: The donor cohort was predominantly white British with a female majority, and clonal diversity may have been underestimated. Without day 14 samples, only post-peak T cell repertoires were studied. Spike-wide coverage was observed for vaccine-associated CD4 TCRs, with dominant responses at 160-218 and 743-854.

Per the germline V gene, CDR1 is SGHDT and CDR2 is YYEEEE. J lost 7 bases, V lost 0 bases, and 7 bases had no gene match. The CDR3 runs to 16 residues. Regarding this clone: Its antigen remains unidentified.

Here immunoSEQ multiplex PCR was the method, and the copy in TCRdb shows in-frame clones only, minus some. The table includes about 130,000 clones, about 88% detected once. This chain joins TRBV5-6 and TRBJ2-2; 9 bases agree with TRBD2. This clonotype originated in an adult in good health. This specimen consisted of peripheral blood, obtained on day 0 of AZD1222 vaccination. CDR3 coding DNA: TGTGCCAGCAGCTTGGACGCGGGGGGGCCAAACGGGGAGCTGTTTTTT. Its protein product is CASSLDAGGPNGELFF.